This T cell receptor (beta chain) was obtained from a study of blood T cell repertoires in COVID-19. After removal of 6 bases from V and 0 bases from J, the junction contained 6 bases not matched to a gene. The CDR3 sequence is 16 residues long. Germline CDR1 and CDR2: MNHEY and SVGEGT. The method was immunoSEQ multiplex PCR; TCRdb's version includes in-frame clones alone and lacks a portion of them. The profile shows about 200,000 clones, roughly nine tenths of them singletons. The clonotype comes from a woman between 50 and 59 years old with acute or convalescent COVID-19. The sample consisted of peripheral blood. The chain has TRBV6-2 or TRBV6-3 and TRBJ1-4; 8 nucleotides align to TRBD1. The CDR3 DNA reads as TGTGCCAGCAGCCCCCCGACAGGGGCAACTAATGAAAAACTGTTTTTT. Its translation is CASSPPTGATNEKLFF.